A single sample gave rise to the 13 T cell receptor beta chains below, sequenced in a study of identical twins. One entry per CDR3 protein, called by TCRdb with MiXCR from the 5' RACE reads. The sample lists nearly 900,000 distinct CDR3 sequences, roughly an eighth occurring once. These data also formed part of another study, on yellow fever vaccine responses in identical twins.

Sequenced: PBMCs. The receptors were sampled from a woman in her late teens or twenties in good health.

This clonotype was detected only a few times. CDR3 loop: CASSLVASDPGELFF. In nucleotides, the CDR3 is TGCGCCAGCAGCTTGGTTGCTAGCGATCCCGGGGAGCTGTTTTTT. The chain joins TRBV5-1 to TRBJ2-2; a weak D match, TRBD2 (6 bases). This CDR3 comprises 15 residues. Germline V gene sequence: CDR1 SGHRS, CDR2 YFSETQ. The V end was cut by 0 bases, the J end by 6 bases, with 12 bases between.

This clonotype was counted between two and nine times. The rearrangement links TRBV12-3 or TRBV12-4 to TRBJ2-5; D call uncertain. This CDR3 has 13 residues. V lost 3 bases, J lost 5 bases, and 10 bases lay in between. CDR3 amino acids: CASSFPTPETQYF. Here the CDR3 DNA reads TGTGCCAGCAGTTTCCCCACGCCGGAGACCCAGTACTTC.

This clonotype was picked up many times. The CDR3 loop is CATGLAGGPGTDTQYF. CDR3 nucleotides: TGTGCCACCGGACTAGCGGGGGGGCCTGGCACAGATACGCAGTATTTT. The chain combines TRBV15 with TRBJ2-3; 15 bases are shared with TRBD2. Germline V lookup: CDR1 LNHNV, CDR2 YYDKDF (reference sequence). This CDR3 spans 16 amino acids. V lost 8 bases to trimming and J lost 1 base; unmatched junction nucleotides: 4.

The chain has TRBV12-3 or TRBV12-4 and TRBJ2-2; tentatively, D is TRBD2 (5 bases). This CDR3 is built from 19 residues. Trimming took off 11 bases at V and 3 bases at J, with 31 bases between the two ends. The CDR3 nucleotides read TGTGCCCTCAGTTTTGCTCCCTTCCGAAGAGTGGAGGACACCGGGGAGCTGTTTTTT. Translation: CALSFAPFRRVEDTGELFF.

This clonotype was detected only a few times. The rearrangement uses TRBV5-1 and TRBJ1-1; 12 bases fit TRBD1. After removal of 4 bases from V and 6 bases from J, the junction contained 4 bases not matched to a gene. The CDR3 has 14 amino acids. Germline assignment: CDR1 SGHRS and CDR2 YFSETQ. The CDR3 DNA follows: TGCGCCAGCAGCCTGGGACAGGGGGCGTCTGAAGCTTTCTTT. This codes for CASSLGQGASEAFF.

This sequence joins TRBV5-1 and TRBJ1-6, with D possibly matching TRBD1 (6 bases). This CDR3 is 18 amino acids long. Trimming removed 0 bases at V and 0 bases at J, with 13 bases between. Germline CDR1 reads SGHRS; CDR2 reads YFSETQ. DNA for the CDR3: TGCGCCAGCAGCTTGGGTCTGGGGGGCAGCTCCTATAATTCACCCCTCCACTTT. It encodes CASSLGLGGSSYNSPLHF.

This clonotype was seen at least ten times. This sequence joins TRBV12-3 or TRBV12-4 and TRBJ2-7, with 10 bases matching TRBD2. The J segment lost 2 bases and the V segment lost 6 bases, leaving 7 bases of the junction unmatched. This CDR3 spans 15 amino acids. CDR3 bases: TGTGCCAGCAGCGGGGGAACTAGCGGGACCTACGAGCAGTACTTC. This codes for CASSGGTSGTYEQYF.

This rearrangement joins TRBV4-1 to TRBJ2-5; D remains ambiguous. The V gene's germline CDR1 is MGHRA and CDR2 YSYEKL. V was cut by 0 bases and J by 1 base, with 12 bases left in between. The CDR3 is 16 amino acids. The CDR3 loop is CASSQDPQASQETQYF. The CDR3 region has the DNA TGCGCCAGCAGCCAAGATCCCCAGGCGAGCCAAGAGACCCAGTACTTC.

This clonotype showed up just a few times. The genes are TRBV19 and TRBJ2-5; 9 bases map to TRBD2. The CDR3 sequence is 14 residues long. Germline CDR1 is LNHDA and CDR2 is SQIVND (reference sequence). The J segment lost 5 bases and the V segment lost 7 bases, leaving 8 bases of the junction unmatched. In nucleotides, the CDR3 is TGTGCCAGTAAGCGGGGACTAGCTTCGGAGACCCAGTACTTC. Amino acids: CASKRGLASETQYF.

This clonotype appeared a few times. The V call is TRBV12-5, the J call TRBJ2-3; TRBD2 is a possible D gene (5 bases). Germline CDR1 reads LGHNT; CDR2 reads FRNRAP. The CDR3 covers 13 residues. The ends were cut back, 1 base at V and 5 bases at J, with 7 bases in the middle. CDR3 sequence reads: CASGLGTLDTQYF. The CDR3 nucleotides are TGTGCTAGTGGTTTGGGGACTCTAGATACGCAGTATTTT.

The chain recombines TRBV7-2 with TRBJ2-7; D assignment may be TRBD1 or TRBD2 (5 bases each). Germline CDR1 and CDR2: SGHTA and FQGNSA. Trimming stripped 5 bases from V and 1 base from J, with 15 bases between. The CDR3 contains 15 residues. The CDR3 sequence: CASSPSIGTSYEQYF. The CDR3 DNA sequence: TGTGCCAGCAGCCCGAGTATCGGGACGTCCTACGAGCAGTACTTC.

This clonotype has a count of ten or more. V usage is TRBV4-1 and J usage is TRBJ2-5; 10 nucleotides line up with TRBD2. Per germline, CDR1 MGHRA and CDR2 YSYEKL. Germline trimming cut 0 bases from V and 1 base from J; bases unmatched to any gene: 5. The CDR3 is made up of 17 amino acids. CDR3 sequence: CASSQDPSGGPQETQYF. The CDR3 DNA sequence: TGCGCCAGCAGCCAAGATCCTAGCGGGGGTCCCCAAGAGACCCAGTACTTC.

The gene calls are TRBV15 and TRBJ2-4; D is ambiguous. Germline V gene lookup returns CDR1 LNHNV and CDR2 YYDKDF (reference sequence). The CDR3 totals 12 residues. V was cut by 5 bases and J by 9 bases, with 11 bases left in between. Here the CDR3 DNA reads TGTGCCACCAGCTTAGACCGGGTCATTCAGTACTTC. Its protein product is CATSLDRVIQYF.